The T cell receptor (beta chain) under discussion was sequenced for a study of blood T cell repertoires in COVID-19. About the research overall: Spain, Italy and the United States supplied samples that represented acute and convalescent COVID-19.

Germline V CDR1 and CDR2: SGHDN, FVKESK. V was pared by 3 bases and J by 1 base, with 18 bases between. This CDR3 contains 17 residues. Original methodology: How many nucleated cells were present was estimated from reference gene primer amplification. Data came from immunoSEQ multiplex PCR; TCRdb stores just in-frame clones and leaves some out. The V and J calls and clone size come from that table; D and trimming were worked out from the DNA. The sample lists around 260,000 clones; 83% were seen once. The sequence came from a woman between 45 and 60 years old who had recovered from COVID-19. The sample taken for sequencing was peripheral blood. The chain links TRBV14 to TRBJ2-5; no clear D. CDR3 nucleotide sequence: TGTGCCAGCAGCCAGAGGAGTTGGTACCCTATCCAAGAGACCCAGTACTTC. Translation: CASSQRSWYPIQETQYF.